These 9 T cell receptor beta chains were sequenced from one sample in a study of blood T cell repertoires in COVID-19. Generated by immunoSEQ multiplex PCR, the TCRdb table keeps only in-frame clones and is missing some. The sample has approximately 220,000 clones, around 86% seen once. Sample: peripheral blood. These receptors originate from a man in his 60s with acute or convalescent COVID-19.

The genes are TRBV5-4 and TRBJ1-4, with a tentative D call TRBD1 (6 bases). This CDR3 comprises 16 residues. Deletions cut 0 bases from V and 7 bases from J, with 16 bases between. Germline-derived CDR1 and CDR2 are SGHNT and YYREEE (reference sequence). The CDR3 DNA is TGTGCCAGCAGCTTGGTACGACCGGGAGGGGGTGAAAAACTGTTTTTT. Residues: CASSLVRPGGGEKLFF.

This chain uses TRBV23-1 with TRBJ2-1; the D gene is possibly TRBD1 (6 bases). TRBV23-1 is an open reading frame whose function is uncertain. This CDR3 spans 16 amino acids. V shed 3 bases and J shed 0 bases, with 12 bases lying between them. The CDR3 reads CASSHVGTSSYNEQFF. In DNA, the CDR3 is TGCGCCAGCAGTCATGTAGGGACAAGCTCCTACAATGAGCAGTTCTTC.

The rearrangement uses TRBV9 and TRBJ2-3, with TRBD2 as a possible D gene (7 bases). Germline CDR1 reads SGDLS; CDR2 reads YYNGEE. V lost 2 bases to trimming and J lost 3 bases, with 10 bases between them. The CDR3 runs to 14 residues. CDR3 protein: CASSVGGRTDTQYF. CDR3 coding DNA: TGTGCCAGCAGCGTCGGGGGGCGTACAGATACGCAGTATTTT.

The rearrangement uses TRBV9 and TRBJ1-2; TRBD1 agrees at 10 bases. Unmatched junction bases numbered 13, after V lost 3 bases and J lost 5 bases. The CDR3 sequence is 17 residues long. Germline V gives CDR1 SGDLS, CDR2 YYNGEE. CDR3 DNA sequence: TGTGCCAGCAGCGCCCGTAGCGGGGACAGGGGATTTTATGGCTACACCTTC. This sequence encodes CASSARSGDRGFYGYTF.

The J gene is TRBJ1-1, the V gene TRBV7-9, with D hard to call. The CDR3 runs to 17 residues. Looked up from germline, CDR1 is SEHNR and CDR2 is FQNEAQ (reference sequence). Trimming stripped 3 bases from V and 1 base from J, with 18 bases between. The CDR3 region is CASSLTPGRGGNTEAFF. Written as DNA, the CDR3 is TGTGCCAGCAGCTTGACCCCAGGTCGGGGAGGGAACACTGAAGCTTTCTTT.

As for this clone: Germline is not matched at one junction end, which may reflect a read error. V usage is TRBV7-2 and J usage is TRBJ2-7; perhaps TRBD2 as D (6 bases). The CDR3 runs 15 residues. Looked up from germline, CDR1 is SGHTA and CDR2 is FQGNSA. CDR3 sequence: CASRLVGGGRREQYF. The DNA for the CDR3 is TGTGCCAGCAGATTAGTCGGGGGAGGTCGACGCGAGCAGTACTTC.

The genes are TRBV6-5 and TRBJ2-7; D is ambiguous. From germline, CDR1 is MNHEY and CDR2 SVGAGI. CDR3 length: 12 amino acids. V lost 7 bases to trimming and J lost 0 bases, with 7 bases between them. The CDR3: CASTVSSYEQYF. DNA for the CDR3: TGTGCCAGCACAGTAAGCTCCTACGAGCAGTACTTC.

The chain has TRBV9 and TRBJ1-1, with 9 bases fitting TRBD1. Trimming cost V 4 bases and J 6 bases; bases outside gene matches: 13. CDR1 and CDR2 from the germline V gene are SGDLS and YYNGEE. This CDR3 is built from 16 residues. The DNA of the CDR3 is TGTGCCAGCAGCCCCCGCCTGTCGGGACAGGGTTCTGAAGCTTTCTTT. Residues: CASSPRLSGQGSEAFF.

The rearrangement joins TRBV6-5 to TRBJ2-7; 9 nucleotides match TRBD1. The CDR3 covers 14 residues. V lost 5 bases, J lost 8 bases, and 10 bases stayed unmatched. The V gene's germline CDR1 is MNHEY and CDR2 SVGAGI. The CDR3: CASSLGTGKAQQYF. CDR3 in DNA: TGTGCCAGCAGTCTGGGGACAGGGAAGGCTCAGCAGTACTTC.